This T cell receptor (beta chain) was retrieved from a study of T cell repertoires in cytomegalovirus infection. General study results and limits: CMV-specific HLA-C-restricted TCR beta clonotypes dominated the ex vivo response.

With regard to this clonotype: Its specificity is unknown.

V was pared by 3 bases and J by 6 bases, with 5 bases of the junction left unmatched. This CDR3 has 15 amino acids. The germline V gene encodes CDR1 MNHNS and CDR2 SASEGT. TCRdb itself ran the reads through MiXCR, one entry per CDR3 protein. The sample holds a few hundred thousand distinct CDR3 sequences; approximately 35% are singletons and the top ten take approximately 13%. This sequence was found in a human donor in good health (CMV status not recorded). Some clones in this sample may be carry-over from other donors' samples. J is TRBJ2-1 and V is TRBV6-1; 10 nucleotides line up with TRBD2. The sequencing here drew on cultured PBMCs, taken from culture after CMV antigen stimulation. The chain's CDR3 is CASSELAGVGNEQFF. The DNA of the CDR3 is TGTGCCAGCAGTGAGCTAGCGGGAGTCGGCAATGAGCAGTTCTTC.